This section outlines one TCR beta chain sequence together with its context. Its target is not known. Both about-4-week and about-12-week second-dose recipients were combined. The table came from immunoSEQ multiplex PCR; TCRdb's copy has only in-frame clones and leaves some out. Counted here are about 140,000 clones, almost 95% occurring once; the ten biggest clones make up 3% to 4%. The sample originates from a study of T cell responses to AZD1222 COVID-19 vaccine. Overall study findings and caveats: Donors, mostly white British, included more females; clonal diversity was possibly underestimated. Across the whole spike, CD4 TCRs peaked at regions 160-218 and 743-854. Just a handful of AZD1222 recipients were seropositive at baseline.

Per the germline V gene, CDR1 is MGHDK and CDR2 is SYGVNS. V was shortened by 2 bases and J by 0 bases, with 4 bases between the two germline ends. The CDR3 runs to 13 residues. The gene calls are TRBV25-1 and TRBJ2-5; D call uncertain. Material: peripheral blood, obtained 28 days after the second AZD1222 dose. The sequence came from an adult who received the AZD1222 COVID-19 vaccine. The CDR3 DNA sequence: TGTGCCAGCAGTGAAGGGTACCAAGAGACCCAGTACTTC. Translated, it gives CASSEGYQETQYF. The whole variable domain, filled in from reference TRBV25-1 and TRBJ2-5, reads EADIYQTPRYLVIGTGKKITLECSQTMGHDKMYWYQQDPGMELHLIHYSYGVNSTEKGDLSSESTVSRIRTEHFPLTLESARPSHTSQYLCASSEGYQETQYFGPGTRLLVL.